The clone carrying this T cell receptor (beta chain) was counted between two and nine times. Antigen unknown. Amplification targeted TCR beta CDR3 regions from RNA transcripts. When the TCR CDR3 underwent first-round RT-PCR, the HTBI primer set was used. One entry per CDR3 protein results from TCRdb running MiXCR on the multiplex PCR reads. The sample consists of 45,000 to 55,000 distinct CDR3 sequences, about 54% of them appearing once. With 6 bases clipped from V and 5 bases from J, the junction kept 4 bases outside the gene matches. CDR1 is SQVTM and CDR2 is ANQGSEA in the germline V gene. This CDR3 has 12 amino acids. This entry comes from a study of T cells in Graves' hyperthyroidism and ophthalmopathy. General study points: The majority of expanded thyroid clonotypes above 0.001 also appeared in blood.

The TCR was taken from a man between 18 and 35 years old with Graves' hyperthyroidism. The V and J genes are TRBV29-1 and TRBJ1-2; 9 bases fit TRBD1. Sequencing used peripheral blood or thyroid tissue (not recorded which). The CDR3 nucleotides read TGCAGCGTGCGGGACAGGGAATATGGCTACACCTTC. It translates to CSVRDREYGYTF. Supplemented by reference TRBV29-1 and TRBJ1-2, the full variable domain reads SAVISQKPSRDICQRGTSLTIQCQVDSQVTMMFWYRQQPGQSLTLIATANQGSEATYESGFVIDKFPISRPNLTFSTLTVSNMSPEDSSIYLCSVRDREYGYTFGSGTRLTVV.